This T cell receptor (beta chain) was retrieved from a study of technical replicates of blood from a handful of donors. CDR3 size: 14 residues. CDR1 KGHSH and CDR2 LQKENI come from the germline V gene. Trimming took 4 bases from V and 3 from J, leaving 12 bases between them. This table comes from immunoSEQ multiplex PCR, and its TCRdb copy is limited to in-frame clones, with some not included. The table lists more than 90,000 clones, 95% of them singletons. This sequence originates from a human donor in good health. J is TRBJ1-1 and V is TRBV18; maybe TRBD1 (5 bases). Sequencing was performed on T cells isolated from PBMCs. In DNA form, the CDR3 reads TGTGCCAGCTCACGGGGCCTAGAGGACACTGAAGCTTTCTTT. Protein product: CASSRGLEDTEAFF.